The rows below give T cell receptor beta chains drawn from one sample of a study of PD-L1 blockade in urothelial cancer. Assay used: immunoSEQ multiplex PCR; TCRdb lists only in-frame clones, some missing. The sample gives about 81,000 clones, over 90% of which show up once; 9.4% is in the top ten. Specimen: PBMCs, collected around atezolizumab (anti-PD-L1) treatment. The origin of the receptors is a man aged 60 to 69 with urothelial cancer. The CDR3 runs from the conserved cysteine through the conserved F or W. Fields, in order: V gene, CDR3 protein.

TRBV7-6,CASSSASRVIEQFF
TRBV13,CASSPVGSSYEQYF
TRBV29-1,CSADRGYQETQYF
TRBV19,CASRREPMNTEAFF
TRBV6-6,CASSYQGQTYEQYF
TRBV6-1,CASSEVGRDEQFF
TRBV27,CASSGSGSTGELFF
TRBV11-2,CASSSRTSGRGKTQYF
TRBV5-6,CASSLRGREDEQYF
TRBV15,CATSDNPLAGGKETQYF